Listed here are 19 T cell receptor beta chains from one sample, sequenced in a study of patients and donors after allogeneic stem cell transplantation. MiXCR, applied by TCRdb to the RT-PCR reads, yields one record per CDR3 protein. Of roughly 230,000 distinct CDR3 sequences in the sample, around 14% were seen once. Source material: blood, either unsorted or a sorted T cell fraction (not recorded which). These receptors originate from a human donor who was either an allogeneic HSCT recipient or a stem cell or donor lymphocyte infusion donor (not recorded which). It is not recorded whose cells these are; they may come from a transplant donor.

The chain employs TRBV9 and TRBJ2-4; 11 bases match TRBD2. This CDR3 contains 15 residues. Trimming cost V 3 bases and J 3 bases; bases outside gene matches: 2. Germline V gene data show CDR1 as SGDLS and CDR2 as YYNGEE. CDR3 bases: TGTGCCAGCAGCGGACTAGCGGGACTCAAAAACATTCAGTACTTC. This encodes CASSGLAGLKNIQYF. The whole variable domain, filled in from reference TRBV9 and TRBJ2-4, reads DSGVTQTPKHLITATGQRVTLRCSPRSGDLSVYWYQQSLDQGLQFLIQYYNGEERAKGNILERFSAQQFPDLHSELNLSSLELGDSALYFCASSGLAGLKNIQYFGAGTRLSVL.

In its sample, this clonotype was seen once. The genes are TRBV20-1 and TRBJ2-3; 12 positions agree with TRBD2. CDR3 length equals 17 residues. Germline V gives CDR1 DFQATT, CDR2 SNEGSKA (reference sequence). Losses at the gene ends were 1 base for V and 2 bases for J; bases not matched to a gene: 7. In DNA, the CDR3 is TGCAGTGCTAGAGGGGGGCTAGCGGGAGGGCCCACAGATACGCAGTATTTT. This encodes CSARGGLAGGPTDTQYF.

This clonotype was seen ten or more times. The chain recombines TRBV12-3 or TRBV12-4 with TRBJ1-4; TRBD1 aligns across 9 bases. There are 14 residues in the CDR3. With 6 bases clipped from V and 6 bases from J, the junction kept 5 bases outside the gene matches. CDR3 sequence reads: CASSRTGEDEKLFF. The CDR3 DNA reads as TGTGCCAGCAGCCGGACAGGGGAGGATGAAAAACTGTTTTTT.

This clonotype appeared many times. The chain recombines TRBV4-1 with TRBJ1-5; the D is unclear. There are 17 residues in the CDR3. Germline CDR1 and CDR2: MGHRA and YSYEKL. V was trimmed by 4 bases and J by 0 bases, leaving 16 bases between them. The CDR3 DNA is TGCGCCAGCAGCCTACACGGAGGAGGATATAGCAATCAGCCCCAGCATTTT. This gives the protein CASSLHGGGYSNQPQHF.

The CDR3 sequence is CATSDFGQGLSGELFF. The CDR3 DNA follows: TGTGCCACCAGTGATTTCGGACAGGGTTTGAGCGGGGAGCTGTTTTTT. The gene calls are TRBV24-1 and TRBJ2-2; 8 bases are shared with TRBD1. Trimming at V came to 1 base and at J to 7 bases, leaving 7 bases not matched to a gene. Per germline, CDR1 KGHDR and CDR2 SFDVKD. The CDR3 consists of 16 residues.

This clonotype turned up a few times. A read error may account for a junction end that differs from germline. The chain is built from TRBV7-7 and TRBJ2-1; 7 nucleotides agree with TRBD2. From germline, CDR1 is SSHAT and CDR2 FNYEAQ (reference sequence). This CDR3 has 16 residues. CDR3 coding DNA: TGTGCTAGCAGCCAACGGATTGGGGGGGTTTACAATGAGCAGTTCTTC. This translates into CASSQRIGGVYNEQFF. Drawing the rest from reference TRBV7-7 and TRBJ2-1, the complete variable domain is GAGVSQSPRYKVTKRGQDVTLRCDPISSHATLYWYQQALGQGPEFLTYFNYEAQPDKSGLPSDRFSAERPEGSISTLTIQRTEQRDSAMYRCASSQRIGGVYNEQFFGPGTRLTVL.

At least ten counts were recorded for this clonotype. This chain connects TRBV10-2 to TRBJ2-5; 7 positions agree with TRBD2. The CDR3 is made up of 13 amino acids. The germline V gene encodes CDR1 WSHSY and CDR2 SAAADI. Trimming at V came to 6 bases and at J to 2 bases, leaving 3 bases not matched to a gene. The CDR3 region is CASRAGAQETQYF. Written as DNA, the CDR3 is TGCGCCAGCAGGGCGGGAGCACAAGAGACCCAGTACTTC.

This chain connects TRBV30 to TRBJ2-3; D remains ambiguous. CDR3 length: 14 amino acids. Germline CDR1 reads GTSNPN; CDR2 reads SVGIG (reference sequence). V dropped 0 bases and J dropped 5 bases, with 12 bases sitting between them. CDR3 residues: CAWSVVFGIDTQYF. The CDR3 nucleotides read TGTGCCTGGAGTGTAGTTTTCGGAATAGATACGCAGTATTTT.

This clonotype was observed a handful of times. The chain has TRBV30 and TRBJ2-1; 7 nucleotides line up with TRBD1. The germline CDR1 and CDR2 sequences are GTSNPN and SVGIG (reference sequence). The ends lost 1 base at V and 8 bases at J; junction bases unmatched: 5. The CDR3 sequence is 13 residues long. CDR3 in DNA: TGTGCCTGGAGTGCCAACAGGGGACATGAGCAGTTCTTC. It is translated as CAWSANRGHEQFF.

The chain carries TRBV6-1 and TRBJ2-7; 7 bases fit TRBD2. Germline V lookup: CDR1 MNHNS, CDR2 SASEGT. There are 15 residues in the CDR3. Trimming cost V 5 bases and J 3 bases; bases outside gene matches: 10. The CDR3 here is CASSTPRGRYYEQYF. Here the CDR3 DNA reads TGTGCCAGCAGTACCCCGCGGGGGAGATACTACGAGCAGTACTTC.

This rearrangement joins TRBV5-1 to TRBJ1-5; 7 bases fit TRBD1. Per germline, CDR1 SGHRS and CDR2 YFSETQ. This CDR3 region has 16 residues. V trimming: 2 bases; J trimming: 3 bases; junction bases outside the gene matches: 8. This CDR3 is CASSFHRGYHNQPQHF. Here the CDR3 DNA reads TGCGCCAGCAGCTTCCACAGGGGATATCACAATCAGCCCCAGCATTTT.

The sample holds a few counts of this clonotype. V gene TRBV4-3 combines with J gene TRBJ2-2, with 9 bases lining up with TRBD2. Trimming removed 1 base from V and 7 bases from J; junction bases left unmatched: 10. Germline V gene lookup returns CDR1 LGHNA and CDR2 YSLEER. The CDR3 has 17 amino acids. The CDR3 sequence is CASSQGGAGGPSGELFF. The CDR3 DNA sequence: TGCGCCAGCAGCCAAGGCGGAGCGGGGGGCCCGAGCGGGGAGCTGTTTTTT.

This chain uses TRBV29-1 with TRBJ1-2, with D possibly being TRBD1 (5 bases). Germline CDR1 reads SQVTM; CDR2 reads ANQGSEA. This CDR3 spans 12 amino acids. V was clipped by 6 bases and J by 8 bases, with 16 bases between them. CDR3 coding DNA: TGCAGCGTCGGTGGGGGGTCCGGGGGCTACACCTTC. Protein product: CSVGGGSGGYTF.

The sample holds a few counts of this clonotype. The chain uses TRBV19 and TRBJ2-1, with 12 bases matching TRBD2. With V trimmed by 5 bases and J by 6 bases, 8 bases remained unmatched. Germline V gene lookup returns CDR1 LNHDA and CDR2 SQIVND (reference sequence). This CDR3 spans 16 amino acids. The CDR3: CASSLYGLAGPNEQFF. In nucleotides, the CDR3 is TGTGCCAGTAGTCTGTACGGACTAGCGGGACCCAATGAGCAGTTCTTC.

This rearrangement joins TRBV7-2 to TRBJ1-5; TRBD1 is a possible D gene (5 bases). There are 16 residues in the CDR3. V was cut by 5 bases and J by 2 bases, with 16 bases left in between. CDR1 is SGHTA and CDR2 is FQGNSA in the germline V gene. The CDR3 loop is CASSNSGAGGNQPQHF. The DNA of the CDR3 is TGTGCCAGCAGCAATTCCGGGGCGGGCGGCAATCAGCCCCAGCATTTT.

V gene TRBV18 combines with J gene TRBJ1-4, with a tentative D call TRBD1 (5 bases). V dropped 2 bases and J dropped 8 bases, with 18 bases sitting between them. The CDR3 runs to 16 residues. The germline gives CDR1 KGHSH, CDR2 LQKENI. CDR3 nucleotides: TGTGCCAGCTCACCAAATACAAGGGGAGTGAACGAAAAACTGTTTTTT. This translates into CASSPNTRGVNEKLFF.

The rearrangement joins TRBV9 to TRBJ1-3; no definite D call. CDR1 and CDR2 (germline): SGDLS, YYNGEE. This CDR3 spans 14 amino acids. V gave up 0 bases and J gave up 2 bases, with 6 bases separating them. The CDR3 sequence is CASSVGEAGNTIYF. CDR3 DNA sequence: TGTGCCAGCAGCGTAGGGGAGGCTGGAAACACCATATATTTT.

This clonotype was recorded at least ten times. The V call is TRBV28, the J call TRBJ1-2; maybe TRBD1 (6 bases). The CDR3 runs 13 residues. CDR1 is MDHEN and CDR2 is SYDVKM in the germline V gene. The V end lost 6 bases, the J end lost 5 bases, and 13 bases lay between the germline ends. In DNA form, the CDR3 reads TGTGCCAGCAGCTTGGGGCAGGGGTATGGCTACACCTTC. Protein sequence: CASSLGQGYGYTF.

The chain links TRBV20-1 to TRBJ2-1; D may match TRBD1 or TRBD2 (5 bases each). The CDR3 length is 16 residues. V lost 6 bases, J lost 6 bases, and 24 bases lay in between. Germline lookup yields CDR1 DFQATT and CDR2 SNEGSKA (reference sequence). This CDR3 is CSAEILRDQPGNEQFF. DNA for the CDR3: TGCAGTGCAGAAATACTCCGGGACCAACCCGGCAATGAGCAGTTCTTC.